The 20 T cell receptor beta chains below come from one sample, sequenced in a study of cytomegalovirus exposure and HLA in healthy donors. Researchers ran the PCR with 60 Vbeta and 13 Jbeta primers. The protocol was immunoSEQ multiplex PCR, while the TCRdb copy is restricted to in-frame clones and leaves out a portion. The profile shows about 140,000 clones, about four fifths of them singletons. The sequenced sample consisted of PBMCs. The receptors come from a male donor in good health and CMV-seropositive.

V is TRBV11-2 and J is TRBJ1-2; D ambiguous. Trimming left V 1 base short and J 2 bases short, with 11 bases between. This CDR3 is 15 amino acids long. Germline V gene data show CDR1 as SGHAT and CDR2 as FQNNGV. CDR3 coding DNA: TGTGCCAGCAGCTTAGGTCGCCGGGAAAACTATGGCTACACCTTC. It is translated as CASSLGRRENYGYTF. The complete variable domain, with remaining parts taken from reference TRBV11-2 and TRBJ1-2, reads EAGVAQSPRYKIIEKRQSVAFWCNPISGHATLYWYQQILGQGPKLLIQFQNNGVVDDSQLPKDRFSAERLKGVDSTLKIQPAKLEDSAVYLCASSLGRRENYGYTFGSGTRLTVV.

The V call is TRBV5-6, the J call TRBJ1-2, with a weak D call TRBD1 (6 bases). From germline, CDR1 is SGHDT and CDR2 YYEEEE. The V and J ends lost 4 bases and 1 base respectively, with 11 bases between them. The CDR3 covers 14 residues. CDR3 nucleotide sequence: TGTGCCAGCAGCCCGGACAGTTTTAACTATGGCTACACCTTC. Translation gives CASSPDSFNYGYTF.

V is TRBV5-1 and J is TRBJ2-1; 9 bases are a match to TRBD2. The CDR3 totals 15 residues. Trimming at V came to 4 bases and at J to 4 bases, leaving 6 bases not matched to a gene. Germline V CDR1 and CDR2: SGHRS, YFSETQ. The CDR3 reads CASSTLAGAYNEQFF. For the CDR3, the DNA is TGCGCCAGCAGCACCTTAGCGGGAGCGTACAATGAGCAGTTCTTC.

This sequence joins TRBV6-4 and TRBJ1-6; D is ambiguous. The CDR3 has 16 amino acids. CDR1 and CDR2 from the germline V gene are MRHNA and SNTAGT. V gave up 3 bases and J gave up 0 bases, with 9 bases separating them. The CDR3 coding sequence is TGTGCCAGCAGTGATCCACTGAGCTCCTATAATTCACCCCTCCACTTT. As protein: CASSDPLSSYNSPLHF.

The gene calls are TRBV7-2 and TRBJ2-7; tentatively, D is TRBD2 (7 bases). Germline V gene data show CDR1 as SGHTA and CDR2 as FQGNSA. The CDR3 sequence is 14 residues long. V dropped 1 base and J dropped 6 bases, with 13 bases sitting between them. DNA of the CDR3: TGTGCCAGCAGCTTAGGGGGGGCTAGCGGCGAGCAGTACTTC. Protein sequence: CASSLGGASGEQYF.

The chain couples TRBV28 to TRBJ1-1; D is possibly TRBD1 (5 bases). Looked up from germline, CDR1 is MDHEN and CDR2 is SYDVKM. CDR3 length: 15 residues. Trimming shortened V by 3 bases and J by 1 base, and 12 bases separated the two germline ends. CDR3 amino acids: CASSLGRAGNTEAFF. DNA for the CDR3: TGTGCCAGCAGTTTGGGCAGGGCCGGGAACACTGAAGCTTTCTTT.

The chain has TRBV7-3 and TRBJ2-5; 9 bases map to TRBD2. J lost 4 bases, V lost 3 bases, and 0 bases had no gene match. This CDR3 is built from 13 residues. The V gene's germline CDR1 is SGHTA and CDR2 FQGTGA. CDR3 in amino acids: CASSFSGGETQYF. The CDR3 DNA reads TGTGCCAGCAGCTTTAGCGGGGGAGAGACCCAGTACTTC.

The rearrangement links TRBV25-1 to TRBJ2-7; maybe TRBD1 (5 bases). Trimming stripped 0 bases from V and 5 bases from J, with 8 bases between. Looked up from germline, CDR1 is MGHDK and CDR2 is SYGVNS. The CDR3 is 13 residues long. CDR3 region: CASSEYARDEQYF. The CDR3 bases are TGTGCCAGCAGTGAATACGCCAGGGACGAGCAGTACTTC.

The V call is TRBV5-8, the J call TRBJ1-4; D gene ambiguous. Germline V gene data show CDR1 as SGHTS and CDR2 as YDEGEE. Trimming removed 5 bases at V and 0 bases at J, with 14 bases between. CDR3 size: 16 residues. Written as DNA, the CDR3 is TGTGCCAGCAGTAATGGGGAGGGCGCAACTAATGAAAAACTGTTTTTT. It yields the protein CASSNGEGATNEKLFF.

The V and J genes are TRBV6-4 and TRBJ2-6; D possibly corresponds to TRBD1 (8 bases). V was trimmed by 2 bases and J by 2 bases, leaving 10 bases between them. The CDR3 is 16 residues long. The germline CDR1 and CDR2 sequences are MRHNA and SNTAGT. The CDR3 nucleotides read TGTGCCAGCAGTGACACAGGGGGGGCTGGGGCCAACGTCCTGACTTTC. Encoded protein: CASSDTGGAGANVLTF.

This chain connects TRBV2 to TRBJ1-5; the D gene is possibly TRBD1 (5 bases). Germline assignment: CDR1 SNHLY and CDR2 FYNNEI. V lost 6 bases to trimming and J lost 0 bases, with 12 bases between them. This CDR3 contains 15 residues. The CDR3: CASRSGQYSNQPQHF. The DNA of the CDR3 is TGTGCCAGCAGGAGTGGACAATATAGCAATCAGCCCCAGCATTTT.

The CDR3 DNA reads TGCGCCAGCAGCTTGTCAGGGGTGAACACTGAAGCTTTCTTT. Its protein product is CASSLSGVNTEAFF. The rearrangement joins TRBV5-1 to TRBJ1-1, with D tentatively TRBD1 (6 bases). Looked up from germline, CDR1 is SGHRS and CDR2 is YFSETQ. This CDR3 contains 14 residues. The V end was cut by 1 base, the J end by 0 bases, with 7 bases between.

This clone was observed a handful of times. The chain carries TRBV2 and TRBJ2-2; D not certain. Trimming took off 0 bases at V and 7 bases at J, with 9 bases between the two ends. CDR3 size: 14 residues. Germline CDR1 is SNHLY and CDR2 is FYNNEI. CDR3 sequence: CASSEAPSVGELFF. In DNA form, the CDR3 reads TGTGCCAGCAGTGAAGCGCCTAGTGTCGGGGAGCTGTTTTTT.

A few counts support this clone. The CDR3 spells CASSQTGGTEQYF. CDR3 bases: TGCGCCAGCAGCCAAACAGGGGGTACGGAGCAGTACTTC. This sequence joins TRBV4-3 and TRBJ2-7, with 8 positions matching TRBD1. Unmatched junction bases numbered 4, after V lost 2 bases and J lost 7 bases. There are 13 residues in the CDR3. Germline V gene data show CDR1 as LGHNA and CDR2 as YSLEER.

The chain has TRBV18 and TRBJ1-1; a weak D match, TRBD1 (5 bases). Germline V CDR1 and CDR2: KGHSH, LQKENI. V was trimmed by 3 bases and J by 4 bases, leaving 15 bases between them. The CDR3 contains 15 residues. The CDR3 bases are TGTGCCAGCTCACCGGTGGGGGGAAGTGTCACTGAAGCTTTCTTT. This translates into CASSPVGGSVTEAFF.

The rearrangement uses TRBV7-3 and TRBJ2-1, with unresolved D. With 2 bases removed from V and 6 bases from J, the gap between germline ends came to 5 bases. The CDR3 length is 12 residues. CDR1 and CDR2 from the germline V gene are SGHTA and FQGTGA. CDR3 sequence reads: CASSLSVNEQFF. Here the CDR3 DNA reads TGTGCCAGCAGCTTATCAGTCAATGAGCAGTTCTTC.

Worth noting for this clone: The same CDR3 also results from other DNA sequences found in this sample. This chain uses TRBV7-8 with TRBJ1-5, with D uncertain. In germline, CDR1 is SGHVS, CDR2 FQNEAQ. The V gene lost 4 bases and the J gene lost 2 bases, with 12 bases spanning the gap. This CDR3 comprises 15 residues. The CDR3: CASSSEGQGNQPQHF. The CDR3 DNA is TGTGCCAGCAGCTCGGAGGGTCAGGGCAATCAGCCCCAGCATTTT.

The V and J genes are TRBV7-3 and TRBJ2-1; possibly TRBD1 for D (6 bases). The CDR3 loop spans 15 amino acids. Trimming took off 2 bases at V and 7 bases at J, with 15 bases between the two ends. The germline gives CDR1 SGHTA, CDR2 FQGTGA. The CDR3 nucleotides are TGTGCCAGCAGCTTATCTGGGGGCAGGGCAAATGAGCAGTTCTTC. Encoded protein: CASSLSGGRANEQFF.

This chain connects TRBV18 to TRBJ1-2, with D uncertain. Germline CDR1 is KGHSH and CDR2 is LQKENI. CDR3 length: 13 residues. Trimming took 6 bases from V and 6 from J, leaving 14 bases between them. The DNA of the CDR3 is TGTGCCAGCTCGCCGCGGGGTGGGGATGGCTACACCTTC. It encodes CASSPRGGDGYTF.

The CDR3: CASSQRPAGTYEQYF. CDR3 DNA sequence: TGTGCCAGCAGCCAAAGGCCCGCAGGAACCTACGAGCAGTACTTC. The J gene is TRBJ2-7, the V gene TRBV7-3; D call uncertain. The CDR3 is 15 residues long. Trimming took off 5 bases at V and 2 bases at J, with 16 bases between the two ends. Germline CDR1 and CDR2: SGHTA and FQGTGA.